This T cell receptor beta chain came from a study of T cell changes during pregnancy in multiple sclerosis. Clones were sequenced by immunoSEQ multiplex PCR, and TCRdb holds only the in-frame ones, with some missing. The sample holds 90,000 or so clones; approximately 92% are singletons and the top ten take 1.5%. The CDR3 has 13 residues. Germline V gene sequence: CDR1 SNHLY, CDR2 FYNNEI. V lost 3 bases, J lost 10 bases, and 13 bases lay in between. This TCR derives from a female donor with multiple sclerosis, enrolled in a pregnancy study. Sequenced here: peripheral blood, sampled in the first trimester of pregnancy. This chain joins TRBV2 and TRBJ2-1; D remains unclear. In nucleotides, the CDR3 is TGTGCCAGCAGTGATTCTATCCTCACGGAGCAGTTCTTC. This codes for CASSDSILTEQFF.